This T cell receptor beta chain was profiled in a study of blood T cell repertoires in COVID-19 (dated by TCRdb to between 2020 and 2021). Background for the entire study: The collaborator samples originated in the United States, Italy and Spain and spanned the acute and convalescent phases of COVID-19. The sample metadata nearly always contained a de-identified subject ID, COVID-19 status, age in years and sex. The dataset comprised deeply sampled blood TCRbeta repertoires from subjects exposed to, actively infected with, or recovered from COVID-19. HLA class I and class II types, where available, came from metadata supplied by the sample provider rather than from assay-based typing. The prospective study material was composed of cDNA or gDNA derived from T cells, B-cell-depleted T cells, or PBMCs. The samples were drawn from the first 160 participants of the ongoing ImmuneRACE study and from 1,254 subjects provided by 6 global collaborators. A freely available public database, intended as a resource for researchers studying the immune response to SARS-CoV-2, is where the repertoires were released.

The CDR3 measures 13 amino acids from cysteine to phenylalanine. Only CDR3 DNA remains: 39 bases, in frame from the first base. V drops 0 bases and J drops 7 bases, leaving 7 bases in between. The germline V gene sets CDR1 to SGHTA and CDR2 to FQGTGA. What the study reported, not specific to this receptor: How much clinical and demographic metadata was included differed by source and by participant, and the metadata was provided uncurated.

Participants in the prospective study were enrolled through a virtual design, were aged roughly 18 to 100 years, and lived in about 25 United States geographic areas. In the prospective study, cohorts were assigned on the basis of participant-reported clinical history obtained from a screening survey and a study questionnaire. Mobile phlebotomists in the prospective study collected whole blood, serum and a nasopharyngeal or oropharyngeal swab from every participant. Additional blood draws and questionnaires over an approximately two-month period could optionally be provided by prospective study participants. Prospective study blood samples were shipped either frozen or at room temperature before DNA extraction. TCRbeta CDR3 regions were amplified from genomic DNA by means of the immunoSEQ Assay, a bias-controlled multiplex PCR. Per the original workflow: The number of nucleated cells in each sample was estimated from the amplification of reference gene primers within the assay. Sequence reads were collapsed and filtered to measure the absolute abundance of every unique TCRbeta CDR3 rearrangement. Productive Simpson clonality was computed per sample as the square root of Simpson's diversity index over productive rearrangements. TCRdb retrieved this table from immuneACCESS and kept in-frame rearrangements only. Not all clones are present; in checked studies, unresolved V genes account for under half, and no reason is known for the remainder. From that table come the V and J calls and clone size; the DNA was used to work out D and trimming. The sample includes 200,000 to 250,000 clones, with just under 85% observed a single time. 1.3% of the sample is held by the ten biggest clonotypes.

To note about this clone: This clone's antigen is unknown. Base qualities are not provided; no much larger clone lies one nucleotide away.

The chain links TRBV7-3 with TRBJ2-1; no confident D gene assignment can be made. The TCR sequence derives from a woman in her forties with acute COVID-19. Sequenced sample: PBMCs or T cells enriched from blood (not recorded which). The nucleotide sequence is TGTGCCAGCAGCTTAACCCCCCGGAATGAGCAGTTCTTC. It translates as CASSLTPRNEQFF.